Presented here are 23 T cell receptor beta chains from one specimen sequenced in a study of identical twins. TCRdb recomputed calls from the 5' RACE reads with MiXCR, one row per CDR3 protein. The sample holds 550,000 to 800,000 distinct CDR3 sequences, 7.1% seen once. This sample also belongs to another study, concerning yellow fever vaccine responses in identical twins.

Source material: PBMCs. These receptors originate from a woman between 18 and 29 years old in good health.

This clonotype was counted at least ten times. The V call is TRBV5-1, the J call TRBJ1-1; unclear D gene. CDR3 length: 15 residues. Germline CDR1 is SGHRS and CDR2 is YFSETQ. V shed 3 bases and J shed 1 base, with 13 bases lying between them. The CDR3, as DNA: TGCGCCAGCAGCTCCCCATCGAGGCAGAACACTGAAGCTTTCTTT. It yields the protein CASSSPSRQNTEAFF.

The V and J genes are TRBV20-1 and TRBJ2-7, with 7 bases identical to TRBD2. The CDR3 consists of 15 residues. Per the germline V gene, CDR1 is DFQATT and CDR2 is SNEGSKA (reference sequence). Germline trimming cut 1 base from V and 1 base from J; bases unmatched to any gene: 7. In DNA form, the CDR3 reads TGCAGTGCTAGAGGCGGGAGATCGGTTTCCTACGAGCAGTACTTC. Encoded protein: CSARGGRSVSYEQYF.

This clonotype has more than one count but fewer than ten. The V call is TRBV10-3, the J call TRBJ2-2; D possibly matches TRBD1 or TRBD2 (5 bases each). The CDR3 has 19 amino acids. CDR1 is ENHRY, CDR2 SYGVKD, per germline. Trimming removed 9 bases at V and 0 bases at J, with 26 bases between. The chain's CDR3 is CAIRWGPDGTEPNTGELFF. The CDR3 bases are TGTGCCATACGATGGGGTCCAGACGGGACCGAACCGAACACCGGGGAGCTGTTTTTT.

This clonotype showed up just a few times. The rearrangement links TRBV12-3 or TRBV12-4 to TRBJ1-2; D perhaps matches TRBD1 (5 bases). Trimming pared 7 bases from V and 8 bases from J, leaving 20 bases between. The CDR3 is made up of 14 amino acids. The CDR3 reads CASTRQSVIEGYTF. Written as DNA, the CDR3 is TGTGCCAGCACCAGACAGTCGGTCATAGAAGGCTACACCTTC.

This clonotype was picked up many times. The chain uses TRBV28 and TRBJ2-7; D gene uncertain. V dropped 5 bases and J dropped 0 bases, with 2 bases sitting between them. Germline CDR1 MDHEN, CDR2 SYDVKM. The CDR3 totals 11 residues. Written as DNA, the CDR3 is TGTGCCAGCAGTATCTCCTACGAGCAGTACTTC. The encoded protein is CASSISYEQYF.

This clonotype appeared many times. The genes are TRBV29-1 and TRBJ2-3, with D tentatively TRBD1 (6 bases). The CDR3 length is 12 residues. Trimming removed 3 bases from V and 10 bases from J, with 14 bases in between. Germline loops: CDR1 SQVTM, CDR2 ANQGSEA. CDR3: CSVDGGGVAQYF. In DNA, the CDR3 is TGCAGCGTTGATGGGGGCGGAGTGGCGCAGTATTTT.

V and J are TRBV7-3 and TRBJ2-1; 10 bases agree with TRBD2. Trimming at V came to 3 bases and at J to 7 bases, leaving 6 bases not matched to a gene. Germline CDR1 SGHTA, CDR2 FQGTGA. The CDR3 has 15 residues. The CDR3 bases are TGTGCCAGCAGCTTCGCAGCGGGAGGGCCAAATGAGCAGTTCTTC. Translating it yields CASSFAAGGPNEQFF.

The genes are TRBV5-1 and TRBJ2-3; 11 nucleotides line up with TRBD2. The V gene's germline CDR1 is SGHRS and CDR2 YFSETQ. This CDR3 is built from 17 residues. Trimming took 4 bases from V and 6 from J; bases not matched to a gene: 13. The CDR3 loop is CASSPGTSGSIGDTQYF. The CDR3 nucleotides read TGCGCCAGCAGCCCTGGGACTAGCGGCTCGATCGGGGATACGCAGTATTTT. Combining the CDR3 with reference TRBV5-1 and TRBJ2-3 gives the whole variable domain KAGVTQTPRYLIKTRGQQVTLSCSPISGHRSVSWYQQTPGQGLQFLFEYFSETQRNKGNFPGRFSGRQFSNSRSEMNVSTLELGDSALYLCASSPGTSGSIGDTQYFGPGTRLTVL.

This clonotype was picked up many times. The chain couples TRBV28 to TRBJ1-4; D not certain. V lost 2 bases and J lost 3, with 16 bases in between. Germline V gives CDR1 MDHEN, CDR2 SYDVKM. The CDR3 is made up of 17 amino acids. This CDR3 reads CASSLDPTRSANEKLFF. The CDR3 bases are TGTGCCAGCAGTTTAGACCCAACGCGGAGTGCTAATGAAAAACTGTTTTTT.

This clonotype has just a few counts. V gene TRBV11-2 combines with J gene TRBJ2-7; unclear D gene. The CDR3 totals 13 residues. The germline V and J ends were trimmed by 0 bases and 3 bases, with 6 bases remaining between them. Germline CDR1 is SGHAT and CDR2 is FQNNGV. This CDR3 is CASSLELNYEQYF. CDR3 in DNA: TGTGCCAGCAGCTTAGAACTAAACTACGAGCAGTACTTC. Supplemented by reference TRBV11-2 and TRBJ2-7, the full variable domain reads EAGVAQSPRYKIIEKRQSVAFWCNPISGHATLYWYQQILGQGPKLLIQFQNNGVVDDSQLPKDRFSAERLKGVDSTLKIQPAKLEDSAVYLCASSLELNYEQYFGPGTRLTVT.

There are a few counts of this clonotype. This chain uses TRBV15 with TRBJ2-3; possible D gene TRBD2, 5 bases. The V end lost 1 base, the J end lost 2 bases, and 16 bases lay between the germline ends. CDR3 size: 17 residues. The germline gives CDR1 LNHNV, CDR2 YYDKDF (reference sequence). CDR3 in amino acids: CATSRGRNGDTTDTQYF. For the CDR3, the DNA is TGTGCCACCAGCAGAGGTCGGAACGGGGATACCACAGATACGCAGTATTTT.

The rearrangement uses TRBV5-1 and TRBJ2-2; 8 nucleotides align to TRBD2. V lost 4 bases, J lost 5 bases, and 10 bases stayed unmatched. The germline CDR1 and CDR2 sequences are SGHRS and YFSETQ. This CDR3 has 16 amino acids. The CDR3, as DNA: TGCGCCAGCAGCCCTTCCGGGGGGGCCGGGACCGGGGAGCTGTTTTTT. Residues: CASSPSGGAGTGELFF.

Note on this clonotype: It is likely a read error, because the conserved phenylalanine at the end of the CDR3 is missing. This rearrangement joins TRBV20-1 to TRBJ2-1; 7 positions match TRBD1. Germline V gene sequence: CDR1 DFQATT, CDR2 SNEGSKA (reference sequence). The CDR3 sequence is 10 residues long. The DNA of the CDR3 is TGCAGGTCAGGGGGCAATGAGCAGTTCCTC. The encoded protein is CRSGGNEQFL.

This clonotype turned up a few times. The gene calls are TRBV28 and TRBJ2-2; no definite D call. The CDR3 runs to 16 residues. CDR1 and CDR2 (germline): MDHEN, SYDVKM. Trimming left V 1 base short and J 4 bases short, with 13 bases between. The CDR3 sequence: CASSLSGEPSTGELFF. The CDR3 region has the DNA TGTGCCAGCAGTTTATCCGGTGAACCTAGCACCGGGGAGCTGTTTTTT.

The J gene is TRBJ1-3, the V gene TRBV12-3 or TRBV12-4; 9 bases align to TRBD1. The CDR3 contains 17 residues. Trimming cost V 5 bases and J 0 bases; bases outside gene matches: 8. The CDR3 sequence: CASSPVDRGISGNTIYF. The CDR3 coding sequence is TGTGCCAGCAGTCCCGTTGACAGGGGGATCTCTGGAAACACCATATATTTT.

The sample holds a few counts of this clonotype. The chain recombines TRBV7-9 with TRBJ1-4, with D possibly being TRBD1 (5 bases). The germline V and J ends were trimmed by 3 bases and 5 bases, with 10 bases remaining between them. Germline V gene lookup returns CDR1 SEHNR and CDR2 FQNEAQ (reference sequence). The CDR3 spans 14 residues. The CDR3 coding sequence is TGTGCCAGCAGCTTTCCGGGACCAAATGAAAAACTGTTTTTT. Protein sequence: CASSFPGPNEKLFF.

This clonotype showed up just a few times. The chain employs TRBV7-2 and TRBJ2-7; TRBD1 is a possible D gene (5 bases). The germline V and J ends were trimmed by 1 base and 10 bases, with 14 bases remaining between them. Germline V gene sequence: CDR1 SGHTA, CDR2 FQGNSA. The CDR3 has 13 residues. The DNA for the CDR3 is TGTGCCAGCAGCTTAGGGGTTACAGGCTTACAGTACGTC. As protein: CASSLGVTGLQYV.

J is TRBJ2-1 and V is TRBV6-2 or TRBV6-3; 8 nucleotides line up with TRBD1. The CDR3 spans 14 residues. CDR1 is MNHEY and CDR2 is SVGEGT in the germline V gene. V was pared by 5 bases and J by 7 bases, with 7 bases of the junction left unmatched. CDR3 region: CASSDQGAWNEQFF. The CDR3 nucleotides are TGTGCCAGCAGTGATCAGGGGGCGTGGAATGAGCAGTTCTTC.

This sequence joins TRBV20-1 and TRBJ2-5, with TRBD2 identical over 16 bases. V lost 5 bases, J lost 5 bases, and 8 bases stayed unmatched. The germline V gene encodes CDR1 DFQATT and CDR2 SNEGSKA (reference sequence). This CDR3 has 16 amino acids. Here the CDR3 reads CSAAGTSGGAWETQYF. CDR3 coding DNA: TGCAGTGCTGCCGGGACTAGCGGGGGGGCATGGGAGACCCAGTACTTC.

This clonotype has only a few counts. The rearrangement uses TRBV20-1 and TRBJ2-1, with D uncertain. Per the germline V gene, CDR1 is DFQATT and CDR2 is SNEGSKA (reference sequence). The CDR3 extends over 15 amino acids. V was cut by 0 bases and J by 3 bases, with 12 bases left in between. The chain's CDR3 is CSARDLQINYNEQFF. CDR3 sequence (DNA): TGCAGTGCTAGAGATCTACAGATCAACTACAATGAGCAGTTCTTC.

The chain couples TRBV14 to TRBJ2-1; D call uncertain. V was shortened by 4 bases and J by 9 bases, with 10 bases between the two germline ends. This CDR3 region has 12 residues. The germline CDR1 and CDR2 sequences are SGHDN and FVKESK. The CDR3 DNA sequence: TGTGCCAGCAGCCCCGGAGCCTCTGAGCAGTTCTTC. It codes for CASSPGASEQFF.

On this clonotype: A clone one base away is much larger, so this may be a read error. This sequence joins TRBV14 and TRBJ1-1, with TRBD1 as a possible D gene (5 bases). This CDR3 is built from 13 residues. V was clipped by 3 bases and J by 1 base, with 6 bases between them. Germline CDR1 reads SGHDN; CDR2 reads FVKESK. The CDR3 region has the DNA TGTGCCAGCAGCCATGGGGGGAACACTGAAGCTTTCTTT. Protein: CASSHGGNTEAFF.

The chain links TRBV28 to TRBJ2-3; weak D call: TRBD2 (6 bases). V gave up 8 bases and J gave up 7 bases, with 22 bases separating them. The CDR3 has 15 amino acids. Per germline, CDR1 MDHEN and CDR2 SYDVKM. The chain's CDR3 is CASEMAGTGLNTQYF. The CDR3 DNA follows: TGTGCCAGCGAGATGGCGGGGACGGGCCTGAATACGCAGTATTTT.